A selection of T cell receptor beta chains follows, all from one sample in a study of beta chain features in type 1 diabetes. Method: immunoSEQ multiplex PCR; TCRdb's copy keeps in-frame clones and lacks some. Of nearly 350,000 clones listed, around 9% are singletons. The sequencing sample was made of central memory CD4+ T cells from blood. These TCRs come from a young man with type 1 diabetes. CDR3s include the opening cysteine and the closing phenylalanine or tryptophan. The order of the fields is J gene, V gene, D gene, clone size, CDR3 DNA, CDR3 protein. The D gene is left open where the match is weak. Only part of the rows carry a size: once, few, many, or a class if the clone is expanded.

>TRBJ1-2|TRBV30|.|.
TGTGCCTGGGGACAGAATTATGGCTACACCTTC
CAWGQNYGYTF
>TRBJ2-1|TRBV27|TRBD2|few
TGTGCCAGCAGTCCCCTGGGAAGCGGGGTAGAGGGCAATGAGCAGTTCTTC
CASSPLGSGVEGNEQFF
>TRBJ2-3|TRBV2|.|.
TGTGCCAGCAGTGAAGGCGGGGGCACCCGATGGTATTTT
CASSEGGGTRWYF
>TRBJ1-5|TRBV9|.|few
TGTGCCAGCACCCAGGGGCCGTATAGCAATCAGCCCCAGCATTTT
CASTQGPYSNQPQHF
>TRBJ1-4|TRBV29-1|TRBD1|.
TGCAGCGTTGAAGGGACAGGGTCTAATGAAAAACTGTTTTTT
CSVEGTGSNEKLFF
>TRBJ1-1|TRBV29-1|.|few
TGCAGCGTTGATACAGGGCGGCGGACTGAAGCTTTCTTT
CSVDTGRRTEAFF
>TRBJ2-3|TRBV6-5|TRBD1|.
TGTGCCAGCAGTTCCCGGACAGGAGATACGCAGTATTTT
CASSSRTGDTQYF
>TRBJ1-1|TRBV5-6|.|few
TGTGCCAGCAGCTTAGGGTTTGGAACGACTGAAGCTTTCTTT
CASSLGFGTTEAFF
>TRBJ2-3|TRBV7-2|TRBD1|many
TGTGCCAGCAGCCCCCGGGACAGGGATTCAGATACGCAGTATTTT
CASSPRDRDSDTQYF
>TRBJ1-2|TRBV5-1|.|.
TGCGCCAGCAGCCCCTCCTCTAACTATGGCTACACCTTC
CASSPSSNYGYTF
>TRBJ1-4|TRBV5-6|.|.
TGTGCCAGCAGCCCGACAGTTTACAGTGACCCGGAAAAACTGTTTTTT
CASSPTVYSDPEKLFF
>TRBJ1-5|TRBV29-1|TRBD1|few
TGCAGCGTAGGGACAGGGACTCAGCCCCAGCATTTT
CSVGTGTQPQHF
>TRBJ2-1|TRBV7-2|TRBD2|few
TGTGCCAGCAGCTTAGACCGGGGGGGCCGGGAGCAGTTCTTC
CASSLDRGGREQFF
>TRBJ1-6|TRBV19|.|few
TGTGCCAGTAGTACGACAGCTAATTCACCCCTCCACTTT
CASSTTANSPLHF
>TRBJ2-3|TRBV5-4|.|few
TGTGCCAGCAGCTCGGGTTCCGCTAGCAGCGGTACGCAGTATTTT
CASSSGSASSGTQYF
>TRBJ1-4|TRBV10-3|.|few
TGTGCCATCAGTGAGTCCGACCGTGGGGGAGCAACTAATGAAAAACTGTTTTTT
CAISESDRGGATNEKLFF
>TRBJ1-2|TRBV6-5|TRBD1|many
TGTGCCACCTCGGACAGGGGTTACTATGGCTACACCTTC
CATSDRGYYGYTF
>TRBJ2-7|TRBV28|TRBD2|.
TGTGCCAGCAGATCTAGCGGGGCCTCCTACGAGCAGTACTTC
CASRSSGASYEQYF
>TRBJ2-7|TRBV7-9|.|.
TGTGCCAGCAGCGACGTCGTCCTGACTGACGAGCAGTACTTC
CASSDVVLTDEQYF
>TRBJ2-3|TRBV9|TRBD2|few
TGTGCCAGCAGCGTAGGGAGCGGGGGCCCCGTGGCAGATACGCAGTATTTT
CASSVGSGGPVADTQYF
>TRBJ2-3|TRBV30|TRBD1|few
TGTGCCTGGGAGGACAGGGGTTACACAGATACGCAGTATTTT
CAWEDRGYTDTQYF
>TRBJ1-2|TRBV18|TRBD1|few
TGTGCCAGCTCACCAGGACAGGGGAGCAATTATGGCTACACCTTC
CASSPGQGSNYGYTF
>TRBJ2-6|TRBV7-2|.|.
TGTGCCAGCAGCTCCGGGTCTGGGGCCAACGTCCTGACTTTC
CASSSGSGANVLTF
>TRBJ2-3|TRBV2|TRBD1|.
TGTGCCAGCAGGACAGGGGGCCGAGGAGATACGCAGTATTTT
CASRTGGRGDTQYF
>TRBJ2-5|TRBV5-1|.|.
TGCGCCAGCAGCACCGGGACTCAAGAGACCCAGTACTTC
CASSTGTQETQYF
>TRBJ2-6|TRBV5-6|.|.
TGTGCCAGCGGCGCCAGTACTGGGGCCAACGTCCTGACTTTC
CASGASTGANVLTF
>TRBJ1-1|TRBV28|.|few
TGTGCCAGCAGTTCAGGTTCTGTGCAGGGGAATACTGAAGCTTTCTTT
CASSSGSVQGNTEAFF
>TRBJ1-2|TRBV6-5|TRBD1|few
TGTGCCAGCAGCCCAGGACAGGGCCTAATCTATGGCTACACCTTC
CASSPGQGLIYGYTF
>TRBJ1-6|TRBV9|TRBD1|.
TGTGCCAGCAGCGTACTACCGGGACAGGGACATTCACCCCTCCACTTT
CASSVLPGQGHSPLHF
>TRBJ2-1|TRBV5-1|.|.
TGCGCCAGCAGCTCCATGGGGGACAATGAGCAGTTCTTC
CASSSMGDNEQFF
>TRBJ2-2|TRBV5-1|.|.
TGCGCCAGCAGCTTGGCCAGTGTCACCGGGGAGCTGTTTTTT
CASSLASVTGELFF
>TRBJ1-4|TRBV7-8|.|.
TGTGCCAGCAGCTTTAGGCGGGGGGGAGATGAAAAACTGTTTTTT
CASSFRRGGDEKLFF
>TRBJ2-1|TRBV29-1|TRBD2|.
TGCAGCGCCGGGGGGGCTGGGAACAATGAGCAGTTCTTC
CSAGGAGNNEQFF
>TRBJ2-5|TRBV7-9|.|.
TGTGCCAGCAGCTCTGACACCTCGGAGACCCAGTACTTC
CASSSDTSETQYF
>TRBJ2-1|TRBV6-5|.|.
TGTGCCAGCAGTTACTCTGGTTCCTACAATGAGCAGTTCTTC
CASSYSGSYNEQFF
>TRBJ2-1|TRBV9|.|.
TGTGCCAGCAGCCTCGCCGGGACCACAAATGAGCAGTTCTTC
CASSLAGTTNEQFF
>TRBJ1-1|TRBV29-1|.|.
TGCAGCGTTAAACAGAGTTTCATGAACACTGAAGCTTTCTTT
CSVKQSFMNTEAFF
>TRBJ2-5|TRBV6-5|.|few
TGTGCCAGCGGGTGGGCGGAGACCCAGTACTTC
CASGWAETQYF
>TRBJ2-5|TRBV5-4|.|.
TGTGCCAGCAGTTTCCGGGACTTGCAAGAGACCCAGTACTTC
CASSFRDLQETQYF
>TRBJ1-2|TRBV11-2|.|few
TGTGCCAGCAGCTTAAAGGGGGACTATGGCTACACCTTC
CASSLKGDYGYTF
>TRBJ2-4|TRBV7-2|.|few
TGTGCCAGCAGCTTAGAATGGACCGGCAAAAACATTCAGTACTTC
CASSLEWTGKNIQYF
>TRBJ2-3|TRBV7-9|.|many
TGTGCCAGCAGCGCTCAGGGGTCCGATACGCAGTATTTT
CASSAQGSDTQYF
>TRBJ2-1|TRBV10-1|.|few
TGCGCCAGCAGTGAGTCCGACAGTGATGAGCAGTTCTTC
CASSESDSDEQFF
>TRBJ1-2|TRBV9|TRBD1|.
TGTGCCAGCAGCACAGGGGAGTCGGCTAACTATGGCTACACCTTC
CASSTGESANYGYTF
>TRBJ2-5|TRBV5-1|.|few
TGCGCCAGCAGCTTGGCCGTCCAAGAGACCCAGTACTTC
CASSLAVQETQYF
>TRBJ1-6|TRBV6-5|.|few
TGTGCCAGCAGTTACTCGAGGGGAGCAAGAGGATCACCCCTCCACTTT
CASSYSRGARGSPLHF
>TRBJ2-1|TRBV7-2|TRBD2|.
TGTGCCAGCAGCTTAGAGGCTAGCGGGCACTACAATGAGCAGTTCTTC
CASSLEASGHYNEQFF
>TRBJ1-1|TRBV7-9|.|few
TGTGCCAGCAGCTCATCTCAGAACACTGAAGCTTTCTTT
CASSSSQNTEAFF
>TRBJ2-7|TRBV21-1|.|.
TGTGCCAGCAGCAAAAAATATCCGGGTTGGACTGGAGAGCAGTACTTC
CASSKKYPGWTGEQYF
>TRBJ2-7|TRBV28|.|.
TGTGCCAGCAGTTTCAACTACGAGCAGTACTTC
CASSFNYEQYF
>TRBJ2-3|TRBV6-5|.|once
TGTGCCAGCACCTCTTTTTCAGATACGCAGTATTTT
CASTSFSDTQYF
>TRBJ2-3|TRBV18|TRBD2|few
TGTGCCAGCTCACCCCCAAGCGGGGGGACCCGCACAGATACGCAGTATTTT
CASSPPSGGTRTDTQYF
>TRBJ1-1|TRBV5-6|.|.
TGTGCCAGCAGCTTGTTTTTTGGGGATGAGACTGAAGCTTTCTTT
CASSLFFGDETEAFF
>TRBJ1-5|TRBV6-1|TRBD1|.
TGTGCCAGCAGAGTACAGGGGGATGGAAATCAGCCCCAGCATTTT
CASRVQGDGNQPQHF
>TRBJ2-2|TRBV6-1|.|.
TGTGCCAGCAGTGTGGAGAACACCGGGGAGCTGTTTTTT
CASSVENTGELFF